The 28 T cell receptor beta chains below come from one sample, sequenced in a study of T-cell reconstitution after alpha-beta-depleted transplantation in children. As it was prepared, the TCRbeta library received unique molecular identifiers. TCRdb passed the PCR reads through MiXCR, listing each CDR3 protein once. Of hundreds of thousands of distinct CDR3 sequences in the sample, less than 20% are singletons; the top ten hold roughly 4.8%. The specimen was PBMCs, mostly from graft donor cells, collected 360 days after TCRalphabeta/CD19-depleted stem cell transplant. The receptors were gathered from a male patient aged 10-17 years who had a stem cell transplant for acute lymphoblastic leukemia, so the T cells may come from the graft donor.

This clonotype was seen a handful of times. The CDR3: CASSLRLAGYTGELFF. CDR3 coding DNA: TGTGCCAGCAGCTTACGACTAGCGGGATACACCGGGGAGCTGTTTTTT. V usage is TRBV7-9 and J usage is TRBJ2-2, with 11 bases fitting TRBD2. Germline loops: CDR1 SEHNR, CDR2 FQNEAQ (reference sequence). Unmatched junction bases numbered 2, after V lost 2 bases and J lost 3 bases. The CDR3 length is 16 residues. The full variable domain, its missing parts supplied by reference TRBV7-9 and TRBJ2-2, is DTGVSQNPRHKITKRGQNVTFRCDPISEHNRLYWYRQTLGQGPEFLTYFQNEAQLEKSRLLSDRFSAERPKGSFSTLEIQRTEQGDSAMYLCASSLRLAGYTGELFFGEGSRLTVL.

The chain recombines TRBV10-3 with TRBJ2-7, with TRBD2 identical over 8 bases. Germline lookup yields CDR1 ENHRY and CDR2 SYGVKD. Trimming took 6 bases from V and 4 from J; bases not matched to a gene: 5. CDR3 length: 13 residues. CDR3 sequence reads: CAISSSGLYEQYF. The DNA of the CDR3 is TGTGCCATCAGCTCTAGCGGGCTATACGAGCAGTACTTC.

In this sample, this clonotype turned up many times. This sequence joins TRBV29-1 and TRBJ2-1, with 7 bases that match TRBD2. From germline, CDR1 is SQVTM and CDR2 ANQGSEA. V dropped 4 bases and J dropped 4; count of bases not matched to a gene: 13. The length of the CDR3 is 16 residues. The CDR3 protein is CSVVSGGPFQYNEQFF. The CDR3 DNA reads TGCAGCGTTGTATCGGGAGGCCCTTTCCAATACAATGAGCAGTTCTTC.

This rearrangement joins TRBV29-1 to TRBJ2-2, with a tentative D call TRBD2 (5 bases). Germline V gene sequence: CDR1 SQVTM, CDR2 ANQGSEA. This CDR3 spans 15 amino acids. Trimming stripped 4 bases from V and 6 bases from J, with 18 bases between. The CDR3 loop is CSVGSGESGSGELFF. The CDR3 region has the DNA TGCAGCGTTGGATCCGGGGAGAGTGGATCCGGGGAGCTGTTTTTT.

This clonotype occurred a few times. The chain couples TRBV2 to TRBJ2-5, with 8 nucleotides matching TRBD1. Unmatched junction bases numbered 3, after V lost 2 bases and J lost 4 bases. This CDR3 comprises 14 residues. The germline CDR1 and CDR2 sequences are SNHLY and FYNNEI. DNA of the CDR3: TGTGCCAGCAGTGAACAGGGGGCCGGAGAGACCCAGTACTTC. This sequence encodes CASSEQGAGETQYF.

The chain has TRBV18 and TRBJ2-1, with D possibly TRBD2 on 6 matching bases. The CDR3 consists of 12 residues. The germline gives CDR1 KGHSH, CDR2 LQKENI. Trimming shortened V by 6 bases and J by 13 bases, and 16 bases separated the two germline ends. The CDR3 is CASSLSGISQFF. CDR3 coding DNA: TGTGCCAGCTCTCTTAGCGGAATAAGCCAGTTCTTC.

This chain joins TRBV7-6 and TRBJ2-7; a weak D match, TRBD1 (6 bases). The V and J ends lost 2 bases and 2 bases respectively, with 13 bases between them. CDR1 and CDR2 (germline): SGHVS, FNYEAQ. This CDR3 region has 15 residues. The CDR3 reads CASSLSPDSAYEQYF. CDR3 DNA sequence: TGTGCCAGCAGCTTAAGTCCGGACAGCGCCTACGAGCAGTACTTC.

This clonotype has more than one count but fewer than ten. The V call is TRBV20-1, the J call TRBJ1-1, with TRBD1 identical over 7 bases. The CDR3 runs to 18 residues. Germline V lookup: CDR1 DFQATT, CDR2 SNEGSKA (reference sequence). The ends lost 0 bases at V and 3 bases at J; junction bases unmatched: 16. The chain's CDR3 is CSARDPETGYYVDTEAFF. The CDR3 region has the DNA TGCAGTGCTAGAGATCCTGAGACAGGGTATTATGTCGACACTGAAGCTTTCTTT.

V usage is TRBV4-1 and J usage is TRBJ2-1, with TRBD2 matching over 11 bases. Germline trimming cut 7 bases from V and 0 bases from J; bases unmatched to any gene: 5. CDR3 length equals 16 residues. The germline gives CDR1 MGHRA, CDR2 YSYEKL. The CDR3 region is CASTPTSGSSYNEQFF. In DNA, the CDR3 is TGCGCCAGCACCCCAACTAGCGGGAGCTCCTACAATGAGCAGTTCTTC.

The table lists this clonotype with a few counts. The chain recombines TRBV13 with TRBJ2-5, with no clear D. The CDR3 spans 14 residues. V was clipped by 5 bases and J by 2 bases, with 12 bases between them. The germline gives CDR1 PRHDT, CDR2 FYEKMQ (reference sequence). The CDR3: CASSIRTQQETQYF. CDR3 DNA: TGTGCCAGCAGCATTCGGACCCAACAAGAGACCCAGTACTTC.

The J gene is TRBJ2-2, the V gene TRBV24-1, with D uncertain. The CDR3 length is 13 residues. Germline V lookup: CDR1 KGHDR, CDR2 SFDVKD. The V gene lost 3 bases and the J gene lost 3 bases, with 4 bases spanning the gap. The CDR3 loop is CATSDPYTGELFF. CDR3 nucleotides: TGTGCCACCAGTGATCCGTACACCGGGGAGCTGTTTTTT.

This clonotype was picked up many times. The J gene is TRBJ2-2, the V gene TRBV5-5; 7 bases agree with TRBD1. Germline V gene sequence: CDR1 SGHKS, CDR2 YYEKEE (reference sequence). This CDR3 is built from 15 residues. J gave up 2 bases and V 2 bases, and 3 bases lay outside the gene matches. Written as DNA, the CDR3 is TGTGCCAGCAGCTTACAGGGGATCAACACCGGGGAGCTGTTTTTT. The encoded protein is CASSLQGINTGELFF.

This chain uses TRBV19 with TRBJ2-7; a weak D match, TRBD1 (6 bases). The CDR3 runs 14 residues. The germline V gene encodes CDR1 LNHDA and CDR2 SQIVND (reference sequence). Trimming took 5 bases from V and 2 from J, leaving 13 bases between them. The DNA of the CDR3 is TGTGCCAGTAGTCGCCTCAGGGGACCCTACGAGCAGTACTTC. Residues: CASSRLRGPYEQYF.

This clonotype was observed a few times. The chain has TRBV4-2 and TRBJ2-7; D remains unclear. CDR1 is LGHNA and CDR2 is YNFKEQ in the germline V gene. The CDR3 has 19 residues. Deletions cut 0 bases from V and 0 bases from J, with 21 bases between. This CDR3 is CASSQDPAARFGHSYEQYF. In DNA, the CDR3 is TGTGCCAGCAGCCAAGATCCCGCCGCGAGGTTCGGGCACTCCTACGAGCAGTACTTC.

The chain uses TRBV5-1 and TRBJ1-1; D is unresolved. Per germline, CDR1 SGHRS and CDR2 YFSETQ. V lost 6 bases to trimming and J lost 3 bases, with 15 bases between them. The CDR3 runs 14 residues. CDR3 sequence reads: CASTRRGSDTEAFF. The CDR3 DNA sequence: TGCGCCAGCACCAGAAGAGGGTCGGACACTGAAGCTTTCTTT.

This clonotype is a singleton in its sample. The chain has TRBV7-9 and TRBJ1-1; possible D gene TRBD1, 6 bases. CDR3 length equals 16 residues. CDR1 and CDR2 (germline): SEHNR, FQNEAQ (reference sequence). Trimming left V 0 bases short and J 1 base short, with 12 bases between. This CDR3 is CASSLAQGTGNTEAFF. In DNA form, the CDR3 reads TGTGCCAGCAGCTTAGCGCAGGGGACGGGGAACACTGAAGCTTTCTTT.

The chain carries TRBV24-1 and TRBJ1-2; D gene unclear. V was trimmed by 5 bases and J by 8 bases, leaving 14 bases between them. CDR1 is KGHDR, CDR2 SFDVKD, per germline. The length of the CDR3 is 13 residues. CDR3 protein: CATSGAGRGGYTF. CDR3 DNA: TGTGCCACCAGTGGTGCCGGGCGAGGCGGCTACACCTTC.

The chain couples TRBV10-3 to TRBJ2-1; 11 bases are a match to TRBD2. Trimming at V came to 4 bases and at J to 4 bases, leaving 3 bases not matched to a gene. The CDR3 is 15 amino acids. Germline V CDR1 and CDR2: ENHRY, SYGVKD. The CDR3 DNA follows: TGTGCCATCAGTGCCTTAGCGGGAGGGTACAATGAGCAGTTCTTC. Its protein is CAISALAGGYNEQFF.

This clonotype was seen a handful of times. As DNA, the CDR3 is TGCGCCAGCAGCCAAGTGGTCACTCAGGGGGACTATGGCTACACCTTC. This gives the protein CASSQVVTQGDYGYTF. The V and J genes are TRBV4-1 and TRBJ1-2, with 7 bases matching TRBD1. The length of the CDR3 is 16 residues. Germline lookup yields CDR1 MGHRA and CDR2 YSYEKL. After removal of 1 base from V and 3 bases from J, the junction contained 8 bases not matched to a gene.

The rearrangement uses TRBV20-1 and TRBJ2-1; 8 bases match TRBD2. V was pared by 5 bases and J by 3 bases, with 3 bases of the junction left unmatched. The CDR3 has 13 amino acids. The germline CDR1 and CDR2 sequences are DFQATT and SNEGSKA (reference sequence). The CDR3 spells CSAGAGVYNEQFF. CDR3 sequence (DNA): TGCAGTGCTGGAGCGGGGGTCTACAATGAGCAGTTCTTC.

The chain joins TRBV10-1 to TRBJ2-3; 11 nucleotides match TRBD2. The CDR3 is made up of 15 amino acids. Germline CDR1 WNHNN, CDR2 SYGVQD (reference sequence). The junction had 1 base not matched to a gene; V was cut back by 2 bases and J by 3 bases. CDR3 residues: CASSETSGGTDTQYF. The DNA for the CDR3 is TGCGCCAGCAGTGAGACTAGCGGGGGTACAGATACGCAGTATTTT.

At least ten counts were recorded for this clonotype. The chain employs TRBV5-1 and TRBJ1-6, with D maybe TRBD1 (5 bases). V was clipped by 1 base and J by 5 bases, with 10 bases between them. The V gene's germline CDR1 is SGHRS and CDR2 YFSETQ. The CDR3 is 15 amino acids. In DNA form, the CDR3 reads TGCGCCAGCAGCTTGTCAGGGCCGAATAATTCACCCCTCCACTTT. Translated: CASSLSGPNNSPLHF.

This clonotype came up a few times. The chain uses TRBV11-2 and TRBJ2-1; 12 nucleotides agree with TRBD2. CDR3 length: 17 amino acids. The junction had 7 bases not matched to a gene; V was cut back by 1 base and J by 6 bases. Germline V CDR1 and CDR2: SGHAT, FQNNGV. The CDR3 nucleotides are TGTGCCAGCAGCTTAGGACTAGCGGGAGTTGTGGGCAATGAGCAGTTCTTC. Translated: CASSLGLAGVVGNEQFF.

This chain connects TRBV20-1 to TRBJ2-7; no firm D call. CDR1 is DFQATT and CDR2 is SNEGSKA in the germline V gene (reference sequence). The V end was cut by 3 bases, the J end by 2 bases, with 14 bases between. This CDR3 has 14 residues. CDR3 nucleotides: TGCAGTGCTAGTTCGACTCAAAGGGCCTACGAGCAGTACTTC. It translates to CSASSTQRAYEQYF.

The chain employs TRBV6-1 and TRBJ2-1; D is perhaps TRBD1 or TRBD2 (5 bases each). Germline V lookup: CDR1 MNHNS, CDR2 SASEGT. CDR3 length: 14 residues. V was cut by 8 bases and J by 9 bases, with 20 bases left in between. The CDR3 sequence is CASRRDHRPGEQFF. DNA of the CDR3: TGTGCCAGCCGACGGGACCACCGGCCCGGTGAGCAGTTCTTC.

This clonotype was observed a handful of times. The chain recombines TRBV7-9 with TRBJ2-1, with D uncertain. There are 16 residues in the CDR3. In germline, CDR1 is SEHNR, CDR2 FQNEAQ (reference sequence). V lost 3 bases, J lost 6 bases, and 18 bases lay in between. CDR3 residues: CASSLDGWIWGNEQFF. The CDR3 nucleotides are TGTGCCAGCAGCTTGGATGGCTGGATATGGGGCAATGAGCAGTTCTTC.

In its sample, this clonotype was seen once. The V and J genes are TRBV11-2 and TRBJ2-1, with 14 bases aligning to TRBD2. The length of the CDR3 is 17 residues. J was trimmed by 7 bases and V by 5 bases; bases with no gene match: 10. CDR1 is SGHAT, CDR2 FQNNGV, per germline. CDR3 in amino acids: CASSLLAGTSGRNEQFF. CDR3 DNA: TGTGCCAGCAGCCTCTTGGCAGGGACTAGCGGGAGAAATGAGCAGTTCTTC.

This clonotype was seen more than once but under ten times. V gene TRBV27 combines with J gene TRBJ2-2, with 9 bases identical to TRBD2. The CDR3 totals 18 residues. CDR1 and CDR2 (germline): MNHEY, SMNVEV (reference sequence). With V trimmed by 5 bases and J by 0 bases, 10 bases remained unmatched. This CDR3 is CASSPPPLAGTNTGELFF. The CDR3 bases are TGTGCCAGCAGTCCACCCCCACTAGCGGGTACGAACACCGGGGAGCTGTTTTTT.